This entry lists 22 T cell receptor beta chains sequenced from one sample in a study of molecular identifiers for immune sequencing clone quantification. TCRdb used MiXCR to reprocess the PCR reads, holding one entry per CDR3 protein. Of fewer than 25,000 distinct CDR3 sequences in the sample, 17% are singletons; the top ten hold around 1%. Sequenced: naive CD8+ T cells from blood, with Jurkat cell RNA spiked in. The subset here: FACS-sorted CD8+CD4-CCR7+CD45RA+ naive T cells. All receptors derive from a human donor in good health. Some libraries in this study had Jurkat cell RNA spiked in.

The chain uses TRBV18 and TRBJ1-1; D not certain. Looked up from germline, CDR1 is KGHSH and CDR2 is LQKENI. This CDR3 is built from 12 residues. V was clipped by 5 bases and J by 7 bases, with 11 bases between them. The CDR3 region is CASSLRRGEAFF. CDR3 sequence (DNA): TGTGCCAGCTCATTAAGGCGGGGTGAAGCTTTCTTT.

This clonotype is medium-sized (0.01 to 0.1%) by share. The CDR3 is CSLNREGPATDTQYF. CDR3 sequence (DNA): TGCAGCCTGAACCGGGAGGGCCCCGCAACAGATACGCAGTATTTT. The V call is TRBV29-1, the J call TRBJ2-3; 8 bases line up with TRBD2. The CDR3 is 15 amino acids. Losses at the gene ends were 8 bases for V and 3 bases for J; bases not matched to a gene: 13. CDR1 is SQVTM, CDR2 ANQGSEA, per germline.

This clonotype was counted ten times or more. J is TRBJ2-7 and V is TRBV12-3 or TRBV12-4; unclear D gene. Deletions cut 3 bases from V and 1 base from J, with 7 bases between. The CDR3 contains 13 residues. CDR3 sequence reads: CASSLSQSYEQYF. CDR3 coding DNA: TGTGCCAGCAGTTTGAGTCAATCCTACGAGCAGTACTTC.

This clonotype was seen ten or more times. The genes are TRBV14 and TRBJ2-7; weak D call: TRBD1 (5 bases). V lost 4 bases, J lost 2 bases, and 12 bases lay in between. Germline assignment: CDR1 SGHDN and CDR2 FVKESK. This CDR3 is built from 14 residues. In DNA form, the CDR3 reads TGTGCCAGCAGCCCCTCGACAGATACCTACGAGCAGTACTTC. This codes for CASSPSTDTYEQYF.

This clonotype has at least ten counts. This chain links TRBV19 with TRBJ2-7; D unresolved. Trimming cost V 3 bases and J 3 bases, with 9 bases left between them. Germline values: CDR1 LNHDA, CDR2 SQIVND (reference sequence). This CDR3 comprises 13 residues. The CDR3 loop is CASSIGVDYEQYF. CDR3 in DNA: TGTGCCAGTAGTATTGGGGTTGACTACGAGCAGTACTTC.

This clonotype was seen repeatedly, ten times or more. The germline gene is not matched at one end of the junction; a read error may be the cause. The V call is TRBV6-5, the J call TRBJ1-5; D is unclear. The CDR3 consists of 16 residues. The germline gives CDR1 MNHEY, CDR2 SVGAGI. CDR3 DNA sequence: TGTGCCAGCAGTAACTCCGGACGCGTAGTTGATCAGCCCCAGCATTTT. Translated: CASSNSGRVVDQPQHF.

On this clonotype itself: This may arise from a read error, as a much more abundant clone is one base away. The V call is TRBV6-5, the J call TRBJ1-6, with a weak D call TRBD1 (6 bases). The CDR3 has 16 amino acids. V was cut by 0 bases and J by 9 bases, with 15 bases left in between. CDR1 and CDR2 from the germline V gene are MNHEY and SVGAGI. The CDR3 sequence is CASSYSVYRVGSPLHF. The DNA for the CDR3 is TGTGCCAGCAGTTACTCGGTTTACAGGGTTGGTTCACCCCTCCACTTT.

This clonotype has ten or more counts. The genes are TRBV6-1 and TRBJ1-1, with D unresolved. V gave up 6 bases and J gave up 4 bases, with 12 bases separating them. This CDR3 is built from 13 residues. Germline CDR1 MNHNS, CDR2 SASEGT. The CDR3 sequence: CASSRYPSTEAFF. The CDR3 nucleotides are TGTGCCAGCAGCCGATACCCGAGCACTGAAGCTTTCTTT.

About this clonotype itself: Since a much larger clone is just one base distant, this may be a read error. This chain connects TRBV12-3 or TRBV12-4 to TRBJ2-2, with D tentatively TRBD1 (5 bases). CDR3 length: 16 amino acids. CDR3 sequence (DNA): TGTGCCGGCAGCCCCCCTCTCAGGGTGGACACCGGGGAGCTGTTTTTT. It yields the protein CAGSPPLRVDTGELFF.

This clonotype was seen at least ten times. V is TRBV27 and J is TRBJ1-1; the D is unclear. This CDR3 spans 14 amino acids. The V end was cut by 5 bases, the J end by 5 bases, with 15 bases between. Germline values: CDR1 MNHEY, CDR2 SMNVEV (reference sequence). The chain's CDR3 is CASSLTAAWTEAFF. For the CDR3, the DNA is TGTGCCAGCAGTCTTACGGCCGCATGGACTGAAGCTTTCTTT.

By share, this clonotype counts as medium-sized. V is TRBV28 and J is TRBJ2-3; 12 nucleotides align to TRBD2. The V segment lost 2 bases and the J segment 3 bases; nucleotides outside the gene matches: 9. Germline V gene data show CDR1 as MDHEN and CDR2 as SYDVKM. This CDR3 comprises 18 residues. The DNA of the CDR3 is TGTGCCAGCAGTTTAGCTTTCGTCGGGACTAGCGGGACAGATACGCAGTATTTT. Translation gives CASSLAFVGTSGTDTQYF.

This clonotype was counted ten times or more. The V and J genes are TRBV25-1 and TRBJ2-1; no clear D gene. Germline-derived CDR1 and CDR2 are MGHDK and SYGVNS. V lost 4 bases, J lost 3 bases, and 10 bases lay in between. CDR3 length: 14 amino acids. The CDR3 region has the DNA TGTGCCAGCAGTGTGGGGTCCCACTACAATGAGCAGTTCTTC. This encodes CASSVGSHYNEQFF.

As concerns this clonotype: A much bigger clone sits one base away, suggesting this may be a read error. This chain links TRBV9 with TRBJ1-4; D ambiguous. V gave up 4 bases and J gave up 6 bases, with 16 bases separating them. The germline V gene has CDR1 SGDLS and CDR2 YYNGEE. The CDR3 totals 15 residues. The CDR3 region has the DNA TGTGCCAGCAGCATAGAGGGAGACCGGCATGAAAAACTGTTTTTT. It translates to CASSIEGDRHEKLFF.

The V and J genes are TRBV6-6 and TRBJ2-3; D is possibly TRBD2 (5 bases). V was clipped by 10 bases and J by 0 bases, with 17 bases between them. This CDR3 comprises 15 residues. Germline V gives CDR1 MNHNY, CDR2 SVGAGI (reference sequence). The CDR3 region has the DNA TGTGCCAACAGACCGGGCAGGACTAGCACAGATACGCAGTATTTT. This encodes CANRPGRTSTDTQYF.

Concerning this clonotype: Since a much larger clone is just one base distant, this may be a read error. The J gene is TRBJ2-1, the V gene TRBV3-1; D perhaps matches TRBD1 (5 bases). The CDR3 runs to 13 residues. The germline V gene encodes CDR1 LGHDT and CDR2 YNNKEL (reference sequence). The germline V and J ends were trimmed by 6 bases and 2 bases, with 8 bases remaining between them. In DNA, the CDR3 is TGTGCCAGCAGAGGGGAAGCCTACAATGAGCAGTTCTTC. It specifies CASRGEAYNEQFF.

At least ten counts were recorded for this clonotype. The rearrangement uses TRBV3-1 and TRBJ2-1; no clear D gene. Germline loops: CDR1 LGHDT, CDR2 YNNKEL (reference sequence). The CDR3 is 13 residues long. Trimming removed 1 base at V and 9 bases at J, with 10 bases between. The DNA of the CDR3 is TGTGCCAGCAGCCAAGCACGAACGGGTGAGCAGTTCTTC. It yields the protein CASSQARTGEQFF.

This clonotype was counted at least ten times. The chain uses TRBV21-1 and TRBJ1-1; the listed D gene, TRBD1, was not tested against the DNA. TRBV21-1 is listed as a pseudogene. This CDR3 is 15 amino acids long. The CDR3 sequence: CASRATGLALPEAFF. CDR3 bases: TGTGCCAGCAGAGCGACAGGACTCGCCCTACCTGAAGCTTTCTTT.

Note on this clonotype: The germline gene is not matched at one end of the junction; a read error may be the cause. V is TRBV4-1 and J is TRBJ1-6; tentative D call: TRBD1 (5 bases). Looked up from germline, CDR1 is MGHRA and CDR2 is YSYEKL. This CDR3 has 17 amino acids. The CDR3 sequence is CASNQLTGASYNSPPHF. The CDR3, as DNA: TGCGCCAGCAACCAACTCACCGGGGCCTCCTATAATTCACCCCCCCACTTT.

This clonotype has at least ten counts. The chain uses TRBV20-1 and TRBJ2-3; TRBD2 aligns across 14 bases. J lost 4 bases, V lost 6 bases, and 15 bases had no gene match. The germline V gene encodes CDR1 DFQATT and CDR2 SNEGSKA (reference sequence). This CDR3 is 18 amino acids long. The CDR3 loop reads CSAGYGAGTSGSADTQYF. As DNA, the CDR3 is TGCAGTGCCGGATATGGGGCCGGGACTAGCGGGAGTGCAGATACGCAGTATTTT.

There are a few counts of this clonotype. The chain joins TRBV10-3 to TRBJ2-7; unclear D gene. The CDR3 extends over 17 amino acids. Germline loops: CDR1 ENHRY, CDR2 SYGVKD. V was trimmed by 2 bases and J by 3 bases, leaving 20 bases between them. The CDR3 protein is CAISEPGVGSISYEQYF. The DNA for the CDR3 is TGTGCCATCAGTGAGCCCGGAGTGGGTAGCATAAGCTACGAGCAGTACTTC.

Ten or more counts support this clonotype. The chain couples TRBV2 to TRBJ2-7, with D possibly TRBD1 on 6 matching bases. In germline, CDR1 is SNHLY, CDR2 FYNNEI. V was trimmed by 5 bases and J by 2 bases, leaving 16 bases between them. The CDR3 runs to 15 residues. CDR3 DNA: TGTGCCAGCAGTATGCCCCAGGACAGTACCTACGAGCAGTACTTC. Protein product: CASSMPQDSTYEQYF.

This clonotype was seen repeatedly, ten times or more. The rearrangement links TRBV20-1 to TRBJ2-7, with TRBD2 matching over 11 bases. The germline CDR1 and CDR2 sequences are DFQATT and SNEGSKA (reference sequence). Germline trimming cut 3 bases from V and 1 base from J; bases unmatched to any gene: 5. The CDR3 sequence is 15 residues long. The CDR3 bases are TGCAGTGCTAGTGAGACTAGCGGGACGTCCTACGAGCAGTACTTC. Protein product: CSASETSGTSYEQYF.